The 31 T cell receptor beta chains below come from one sample, sequenced in a study of shared clonotypes between healthy human individuals. Here immunoSEQ multiplex PCR was the method, and the copy in TCRdb shows in-frame clones only, minus some. The table has about 690,000 clones, 90% seen once. What was sequenced was memory CD8+ T cells from PBMCs. Subset meaning: CD45RO+ cells pooled with CCR7-negative TemRA cells. Source of these receptors: a man aged 18 to 29 in good health. Some clones in this sample may be carry-over from other donors' samples.

V is TRBV4-3 and J is TRBJ2-1; TRBD2 agrees at 15 bases. Germline V CDR1 and CDR2: LGHNA, YSLEER. The CDR3 covers 18 residues. Losses at the gene ends were 4 bases for V and 0 bases for J; bases not matched to a gene: 4. The CDR3 reads CASSPGTSGRTSYNEQFF. DNA of the CDR3: TGCGCCAGCAGCCCAGGGACTAGCGGGAGGACCTCCTACAATGAGCAGTTCTTC.

This clone has a count of ten or more. The chain combines TRBV7-9 with TRBJ2-1; 7 bases align to TRBD2. V was clipped by 3 bases and J by 5 bases; unmatched bases: 4. The CDR3 covers 14 residues. The germline V gene encodes CDR1 SEHNR and CDR2 FQNEAQ (reference sequence). This chain's CDR3 is CASSFLADNNEQFF. In DNA, the CDR3 is TGTGCCAGCAGCTTCCTAGCGGACAACAATGAGCAGTTCTTC.

CDR3 sequence (DNA): TGTGCCAGCAGCCAAGATTCCCGGCTAGCGGGAGATGGCGAGCAGTACTTC. Its protein is CASSQDSRLAGDGEQYF. The chain is built from TRBV14 and TRBJ2-7; 10 bases align to TRBD2. Germline V gives CDR1 SGHDN, CDR2 FVKESK. The length of the CDR3 is 17 residues. The V segment lost 0 bases and the J segment 6 bases; nucleotides outside the gene matches: 11.

This chain uses TRBV11-2 with TRBJ2-1; D is ambiguous. The length of the CDR3 is 13 residues. V was cut by 6 bases and J by 13 bases, with 19 bases left in between. Germline V CDR1 and CDR2: SGHAT, FQNNGV. CDR3 loop: CASRDPQRIHQFF. CDR3 bases: TGTGCCAGCAGGGACCCCCAAAGAATTCACCAGTTCTTC. Supplemented by reference TRBV11-2 and TRBJ2-1, the full variable domain reads EAGVAQSPRYKIIEKRQSVAFWCNPISGHATLYWYQQILGQGPKLLIQFQNNGVVDDSQLPKDRFSAERLKGVDSTLKIQPAKLEDSAVYLCASRDPQRIHQFFGPGTRLTVL.

The gene calls are TRBV27 and TRBJ2-1; possible D gene TRBD1, 6 bases. Per germline, CDR1 MNHEY and CDR2 SMNVEV (reference sequence). The CDR3 runs 16 residues. V was shortened by 0 bases and J by 3 bases, with 12 bases between the two germline ends. The CDR3 nucleotides read TGTGCCAGCAGTTTATCGGGGGCCCAAGACTACAATGAGCAGTTCTTC. It encodes CASSLSGAQDYNEQFF.

V and J are TRBV15 and TRBJ1-5; D gene uncertain. The CDR3 runs 13 residues. CDR1 and CDR2 (germline): LNHNV, YYDKDF (reference sequence). Trimming stripped 1 base from V and 6 bases from J, with 7 bases between. The CDR3 nucleotides read TGTGCCACCAGCAGAGTTGGCGGTCAGCCCCAGCATTTT. Residues: CATSRVGGQPQHF.

The rearrangement uses TRBV6-5 and TRBJ2-7, with TRBD2 as a possible D gene (6 bases). Germline CDR1 MNHEY, CDR2 SVGAGI. The CDR3 runs 13 residues. V lost 6 bases, J lost 6 bases, and 15 bases lay in between. The CDR3 bases are TGTGCCAGCAGCGGTGGGGGGACGGGCGAGCAGTACTTC. Translated: CASSGGGTGEQYF.

The gene calls are TRBV6-5 and TRBJ2-3; D gene ambiguous. The CDR3 runs 13 residues. Germline-derived CDR1 and CDR2 are MNHEY and SVGAGI. V lost 0 bases to trimming and J lost 8 bases, with 9 bases between them. The CDR3, as DNA: TGTGCCAGCAGTTACTCAGGGATCGCTACGCAGTATTTT. Its translation: CASSYSGIATQYF.

This sequence joins TRBV13 and TRBJ1-1; 8 bases are a match to TRBD1. The germline V gene encodes CDR1 PRHDT and CDR2 FYEKMQ (reference sequence). Trimming removed 1 base from V and 0 bases from J; junction bases left unmatched: 4. The length of the CDR3 is 16 residues. In DNA form, the CDR3 reads TGTGCCAGCAGCTTAGAACAGGGGGTGGTGAACACTGAAGCTTTCTTT. It yields the protein CASSLEQGVVNTEAFF.

CDR3 nucleotides: TGTGCCAGCAGTGCTGCGGAGCGAGTGGAGCCCCAGCATTTT. This codes for CASSAAERVEPQHF. This chain connects TRBV27 to TRBJ1-5; no definite D call. With 5 bases removed from V and 8 bases from J, the gap between germline ends came to 16 bases. Germline V CDR1 and CDR2: MNHEY, SMNVEV (reference sequence). There are 14 residues in the CDR3.

The V and J genes are TRBV27 and TRBJ1-2; 8 bases fit TRBD1. From germline, CDR1 is MNHEY and CDR2 SMNVEV (reference sequence). This CDR3 is built from 14 residues. J gave up 4 bases and V 2 bases, and 3 bases lay outside the gene matches. This CDR3 reads CASSLPGTGYGYTF. CDR3 in DNA: TGTGCCAGCAGTTTACCCGGGACAGGCTATGGCTACACCTTC.

This clone appeared a few times. The chain combines TRBV29-1 with TRBJ2-5; 10 nucleotides agree with TRBD1. CDR3 size: 15 residues. From germline, CDR1 is SQVTM and CDR2 ANQGSEA. V shed 7 bases and J 4 bases; nucleotides not matched to a gene: 12. CDR3 coding DNA: TGCAGCGAAAGACACGGGACAGGGGAGGGAGAGACCCAGTACTTC. Its protein product is CSERHGTGEGETQYF.

This rearrangement joins TRBV28 to TRBJ2-7; D tentatively reads TRBD1 or TRBD2 (5 bases each). This CDR3 region has 14 residues. Trimming left V 7 bases short and J 3 bases short, with 16 bases between. Germline CDR1 MDHEN, CDR2 SYDVKM. The CDR3 reads CASTPLVGRYEQYF. CDR3 nucleotides: TGTGCCAGCACCCCTCTGGTGGGACGCTACGAGCAGTACTTC.

The CDR3 nucleotides read TGTGCCAGCAGCCACCCACAGGAACGCTATGGCTACACCTTC. Translated, it gives CASSHPQERYGYTF. The V call is TRBV7-9, the J call TRBJ1-2; the D gene is possibly TRBD1 (5 bases). Between the trimmed V and J ends, which lost 5 bases and 4 bases, there was a span of 14 bases. The CDR3 has 14 residues. CDR1 and CDR2 (germline): SEHNR, FQNEAQ (reference sequence).

This clone was observed a few times. J is TRBJ1-4 and V is TRBV4-2, with 8 bases lining up with TRBD1. The CDR3 is 13 residues long. Trimming took 8 bases from V and 5 from J; bases not matched to a gene: 4. The germline CDR1 and CDR2 sequences are LGHNA and YNFKEQ. The CDR3 bases are TGTGCCAGCGACCGGACAGGGAATGAAAAACTGTTTTTT. It specifies CASDRTGNEKLFF.

The chain recombines TRBV4-3 with TRBJ1-4; 8 bases align to TRBD1. Germline V gene lookup returns CDR1 LGHNA and CDR2 YSLEER. J gave up 8 bases and V 6 bases, and 8 bases lay outside the gene matches. This CDR3 has 14 residues. The CDR3, as DNA: TGCGCCAGCAGTTACAGGGGGAGGCGAGAAAAACTGTTTTTT. Its protein is CASSYRGRREKLFF.

This clone was detected ten times or more. CDR3 nucleotide sequence: TGTGCCAGCAGCTTATGGTCGCCGGGCACCGGGGAGCTGTTTTTT. It is translated as CASSLWSPGTGELFF. The chain has TRBV7-9 and TRBJ2-2; D gene unclear. The CDR3 is made up of 15 amino acids. CDR1 is SEHNR and CDR2 is FQNEAQ in the germline V gene (reference sequence). Trimming left V 2 bases short and J 4 bases short, with 11 bases between.

The V and J genes are TRBV29-1 and TRBJ2-3; D uncertain. Trimming pared 7 bases from V and 2 bases from J, leaving 7 bases between. The CDR3 totals 11 residues. Germline values: CDR1 SQVTM, CDR2 ANQGSEA. In DNA, the CDR3 is TGCAGCGGGGGAATCACAGATACGCAGTATTTT. As protein: CSGGITDTQYF.

The chain links TRBV5-1 to TRBJ1-1; D unclear. Trimming shortened V by 4 bases and J by 11 bases, and 15 bases separated the two germline ends. Germline values: CDR1 SGHRS, CDR2 YFSETQ. The CDR3 covers 12 residues. CDR3 DNA: TGCGCCAGCAGCGTAAAAGGAGCTGTTGCTTTCTTT. It encodes CASSVKGAVAFF. Supplemented by reference TRBV5-1 and TRBJ1-1, the full variable domain reads KAGVTQTPRYLIKTRGQQVTLSCSPISGHRSVSWYQQTPGQGLQFLFEYFSETQRNKGNFPGRFSGRQFSNSRSEMNVSTLELGDSALYLCASSVKGAVAFFGQGTRLTVV.

This clone appeared a single time. As DNA, the CDR3 is TGCAGCGTTAGGGGCAGCCCTGGCTACACCTTC. Amino acids: CSVRGSPGYTF. V gene TRBV29-1 combines with J gene TRBJ1-2, with D possibly being TRBD1 (5 bases). V lost 5 bases and J 7 bases, leaving 11 bases between the germline ends. The CDR3 spans 11 residues. From germline, CDR1 is SQVTM and CDR2 ANQGSEA.

V gene TRBV19 combines with J gene TRBJ2-5; TRBD2 matches at 7 bases. The germline V gene has CDR1 LNHDA and CDR2 SQIVND (reference sequence). V shed 5 bases, J shed 5 bases, and the junction held 14 bases outside the gene matches. This CDR3 has 16 residues. CDR3 in DNA: TGTGCCAGTAGTTTAAGCGGGACCTTACTAGCGGAGACCCAGTACTTC. Protein: CASSLSGTLLAETQYF.

On this clone itself: Other nucleotide sequences in the sample specify the same CDR3. The chain carries TRBV6-5 and TRBJ2-7; 7 bases align to TRBD2. This CDR3 has 14 residues. CDR1 is MNHEY, CDR2 SVGAGI, per germline. V was clipped by 2 bases and J by 3 bases; unmatched bases: 4. In DNA, the CDR3 is TGTGCCAGCAGTTACGGGGGGGAGGGCTACGAGCAGTACTTC. It specifies CASSYGGEGYEQYF.

This clone showed up just once. CDR3 amino acids: CASSRRPQNIMQETQYF. The CDR3 DNA is TGTGCCAGCAGCCGCAGACCTCAAAACATCATGCAGGAGACCCAGTACTTC. The rearrangement joins TRBV7-9 to TRBJ2-5; D remains ambiguous. The CDR3 consists of 17 residues. Germline V CDR1 and CDR2: SEHNR, FQNEAQ (reference sequence). Trimming took off 5 bases at V and 5 bases at J, with 24 bases between the two ends.

V is TRBV7-9 and J is TRBJ2-1; possible D gene TRBD2, 5 bases. CDR3 length: 15 amino acids. V lost 5 bases to trimming and J lost 4 bases, with 15 bases between them. The germline V gene encodes CDR1 SEHNR and CDR2 FQNEAQ (reference sequence). In nucleotides, the CDR3 is TGTGCCAGCAGCGGAGCGGTTCTCCTTTACAATGAGCAGTTCTTC. Translated, it gives CASSGAVLLYNEQFF.

This clone was seen a handful of times. The J gene is TRBJ2-4, the V gene TRBV19, with 7 positions matching TRBD1. Germline V gene data show CDR1 as LNHDA and CDR2 as SQIVND (reference sequence). J lost 0 bases, V lost 5 bases, and 7 bases had no gene match. The CDR3 has 16 amino acids. The CDR3 sequence is CASSSGTALAKNIQYF. Here the CDR3 DNA reads TGTGCCAGTAGTTCCGGGACAGCTTTAGCCAAAAACATTCAGTACTTC.

The CDR3 DNA sequence: TGTGCCAGCAGTTTAACAGGCCTACATCAGCCCCAGCATTTT. As protein: CASSLTGLHQPQHF. This chain uses TRBV6-5 with TRBJ1-5, with D tentatively TRBD1 (5 bases). Trimming stripped 4 bases from V and 5 bases from J, with 12 bases between. The CDR3 length is 14 residues. Per the germline V gene, CDR1 is MNHEY and CDR2 is SVGAGI.

The chain has TRBV30 and TRBJ2-5; D might be TRBD2 (5 bases). Judging by the DNA end, TRBJ2-7 fits better; the J call may be wrong. The germline V gene has CDR1 GTSNPN and CDR2 SVGIG (reference sequence). The CDR3 sequence is 13 residues long. Here the CDR3 DNA reads TGTGCCTTTTCCTACCGGGAATCCTACGAGCAGTACTTC. This translates into CAFSYRESYEQYF.

This clone was seen just once. The chain couples TRBV28 to TRBJ2-2, with TRBD1 matching over 7 bases. Germline CDR1 and CDR2: MDHEN and SYDVKM. The CDR3 covers 14 residues. With V trimmed by 1 base and J by 6 bases, 2 bases remained unmatched. The chain's CDR3 is CASSLSGGSGELFF. CDR3 nucleotide sequence: TGTGCCAGCAGTTTATCAGGGGGTTCCGGGGAGCTGTTTTTT.

DNA of the CDR3: TGTGCCAGCAGCCTCCACTTAGCGGGAGGGCGACACAATGAGCAGTTCTTC. Encoded protein: CASSLHLAGGRHNEQFF. The chain is built from TRBV5-8 and TRBJ2-1, with TRBD2 matching over 11 bases. Looked up from germline, CDR1 is SGHTS and CDR2 is YDEGEE. This CDR3 is built from 17 residues. With 4 bases clipped from V and 5 bases from J, the junction kept 11 bases outside the gene matches.

The chain joins TRBV18 to TRBJ2-3; 8 bases map to TRBD2. From germline, CDR1 is KGHSH and CDR2 LQKENI. CDR3 size: 16 residues. With 3 bases clipped from V and 4 bases from J, the junction kept 9 bases outside the gene matches. The chain's CDR3 is CASSPSRGLGSDTQYF. For the CDR3, the DNA is TGTGCCAGCTCACCTTCTCGGGGACTAGGCTCAGATACGCAGTATTTT. The variable domain in full, with the rest retrieved from reference TRBV18 and TRBJ2-3, is NAGVMQNPRHLVRRRGQEARLRCSPMKGHSHVYWYRQLPEEGLKFMVYLQKENIIDESGMPKERFSAEFPKEGPSILRIQQVVRGDSAAYFCASSPSRGLGSDTQYFGPGTRLTVL.

This chain joins TRBV28 and TRBJ2-1; no clear D gene. Germline CDR1 reads MDHEN; CDR2 reads SYDVKM. CDR3 length: 17 amino acids. Between the trimmed V and J ends, which lost 3 bases and 9 bases, there was a span of 24 bases. CDR3 DNA: TGTGCCAGCAGTTTGAGCCCGGGCCAGCCGAGGATTATTGAGCAGTTCTTC. Translation: CASSLSPGQPRIIEQFF.